The entry that follows covers one TCR beta chain sequence. The clone's antigen remains unknown. Base qualities are missing; no much larger clone stands one base away. Another Seattle source contributed samples from volunteer blood donors who had recovered from COVID-19. Collaborating institutions collected whole blood in K2EDTA tubes following their own protocols. For TCRbeta analysis, collaborators shipped samples in one of three forms: frozen whole blood, isolated PBMCs, or DNA extracted from either of those sample types. The data stem from a study of blood T cell repertoires in COVID-19 (dated by TCRdb to 2018 to 2020). Broadly, across the study: Collaborator samples came from the United States, Italy and Spain and covered acute and convalescent phases of COVID-19. Samples were obtained from the ongoing ImmuneRACE study (first 160 participants) and from over 1,000 subjects provided by 6 global collaborators. The sample metadata nearly always contained a de-identified subject ID, COVID-19 status, age in years and sex. Where available, HLA class I and class II types were taken from metadata supplied by the sample provider and were not determined by assay-based typing. The prospective study material was composed of cDNA or gDNA derived from T cells, B-cell-depleted T cells, or PBMCs. Subjects who had been exposed to COVID-19, were actively infected with it, or had recovered from it provided the deeply sampled blood TCRbeta repertoires that made up the dataset. The repertoires were released in a freely available public database intended as a resource for research on the immune response to SARS-CoV-2. Points the paper makes about the study in general: Clinical and demographic metadata were provided uncurated, with the amount varying by source and participant.

At the junction V is shortened by 6 bases and J by 0 bases; bases outside the gene matches: 8. The germline V gene encodes CDR1 MNHNY and CDR2 SVGAGI (reference sequence). From cysteine to phenylalanine, the CDR3 is 16 amino acids long. Here the CDR3 DNA is all that survives: 48 bases in frame from base 1. TCRbeta CDR3 regions were amplified from genomic DNA by means of the immunoSEQ Assay, a bias-controlled multiplex PCR. The original methods were these. The number of nucleated cells in each sample was estimated by amplification of reference gene primers within the assay. To quantify the absolute abundance of each unique TCRbeta CDR3 rearrangement, sequence reads were collapsed and filtered. For each sample, productive Simpson clonality was calculated by taking the square root of Simpson's diversity index across productive rearrangements. TCRdb's version of the immuneACCESS table is confined to in-frame rearrangements and falls short of the full clone set. An unresolved V gene accounts for under half of the shortfall where checked; the remainder is of unknown origin. Clonal size and the V and J genes are those of that table, whereas D and trimming came from the DNA. This sample is represented by 200,000 to 300,000 clones; around 87% of them were singletons. The top ten clones comprise over 1.2% of the sample.

The receptor's source is a woman between 40 and 50 years old who had recovered from COVID-19. The specimen sequenced was peripheral blood. This sequence uses TRBV6-6 and TRBJ2-7; TRBD1 fits 10 bases in the junction. The DNA reads as follows: TGTGCCAGCAGCACAAAGGGACAGGGGACCTCCTACGAGCAGTACTTC. Translated, this is CASSTKGQGTSYEQYF.